This is a list of T cell receptor beta chains from one sample in a study of Ad26.COV2.S vaccination and SARS-CoV-2 variants. Generated by immunoSEQ multiplex PCR, the TCRdb table keeps only in-frame clones and is missing some. The data contain about 330,000 clones, 85% to 90% of them singletons. Here the sequenced sample was peripheral blood, taken in a trial of Ad26.COV2.S vaccine versus placebo. The receptors derive from a person aged 18 to 59 who received the Ad26.COV2.S COVID-19 vaccine or a placebo. The CDR3 runs from the conserved cysteine through the conserved F or W. The order of the fields is clone size, V gene, J gene, D gene, CDR3 protein, CDR3 DNA. A D gene is named only where the DNA matches it firmly. Size tells how often a clone was seen (once, few, many) or the class of an expanded clone, and some rows leave it out.

abundance: .
v_gene: TRBV10-2
j_gene: TRBJ1-5
d_gene: .
CDR3aa: CASSGKSWYDSPNQPQHF
CDR3nt: TGCGCCAGCAGTGGTAAATCATGGTATGACAGCCCCAATCAGCCCCAGCATTTT

abundance: few
v_gene: TRBV11-2
j_gene: TRBJ1-5
d_gene: TRBD1
CDR3aa: CASSWTGPHQPQHF
CDR3nt: TGTGCCAGCAGCTGGACAGGCCCCCATCAGCCCCAGCATTTT

abundance: .
v_gene: TRBV29-1
j_gene: TRBJ1-1
d_gene: .
CDR3aa: CSVADHSMNTEAFF
CDR3nt: TGCAGCGTTGCGGACCACTCGATGAACACTGAAGCTTTCTTT

abundance: .
v_gene: TRBV19
j_gene: TRBJ1-1
d_gene: .
CDR3aa: CASREAGEGTEAFF
CDR3nt: TGTGCCAGCCGGGAGGCCGGGGAGGGGACTGAAGCTTTCTTT

abundance: .
v_gene: TRBV4-1
j_gene: TRBJ1-2
d_gene: .
CDR3aa: CASSHLTGRGNGYTF
CDR3nt: TGCGCCAGCAGCCATCTCACGGGGAGAGGAAATGGCTACACCTTC

abundance: .
v_gene: TRBV7-9
j_gene: TRBJ1-1
d_gene: .
CDR3aa: CASSRLGDTEAFF
CDR3nt: TGTGCCAGCAGCCGGCTAGGGGACACTGAAGCTTTCTTT

abundance: .
v_gene: TRBV3-1/TRBV3-2
j_gene: TRBJ1-1
d_gene: .
CDR3aa: CASSGLGGSTEAFF
CDR3nt: TGTGCCAGCAGCGGCCTCGGTGGTTCCACTGAAGCTTTCTTT

abundance: .
v_gene: TRBV13
j_gene: TRBJ2-1
d_gene: .
CDR3aa: CASSRMGLLSYNEQFF
CDR3nt: TGTGCCAGCAGCCGCATGGGCCTCTTATCCTACAATGAGCAGTTCTTC

abundance: .
v_gene: TRBV6-5
j_gene: TRBJ1-3
d_gene: .
CDR3aa: CAGSPDSGNTIYF
CDR3nt: TGTGCCGGCAGTCCTGACTCTGGAAACACCATATATTTT

abundance: .
v_gene: TRBV5-6
j_gene: TRBJ2-2
d_gene: .
CDR3aa: CASSLMAGGTGELFF
CDR3nt: TGTGCCAGCAGCTTGATGGCAGGAGGCACCGGGGAGCTGTTTTTT

abundance: .
v_gene: TRBV5-4
j_gene: TRBJ1-2
d_gene: TRBD1
CDR3aa: CASSWTDRVGNGYTF
CDR3nt: TGTGCCAGCAGCTGGACCGACAGGGTAGGGAATGGCTACACCTTC

abundance: .
v_gene: TRBV6-1
j_gene: TRBJ1-4
d_gene: .
CDR3aa: CASLWGNEKLFF
CDR3nt: TGTGCCAGCCTCTGGGGAAATGAAAAACTGTTTTTT

abundance: .
v_gene: TRBV9
j_gene: TRBJ2-3
d_gene: TRBD2
CDR3aa: CASSVGTSGNTDTQYF
CDR3nt: TGTGCCAGCAGCGTAGGGACTAGCGGTAACACAGATACGCAGTATTTT

abundance: .
v_gene: TRBV7-2
j_gene: TRBJ2-1
d_gene: .
CDR3aa: CASSLLDSNNEQFF
CDR3nt: TGTGCCAGCAGCTTATTGGACTCAAACAATGAGCAGTTCTTC

abundance: .
v_gene: TRBV6-1
j_gene: TRBJ2-6
d_gene: TRBD1
CDR3aa: CASSGAGGFYSGANVLTF
CDR3nt: TGTGCCAGCAGTGGGGCAGGGGGTTTCTACTCTGGGGCCAACGTCCTGACTTTC

abundance: .
v_gene: TRBV12-3/TRBV12-4
j_gene: TRBJ2-3
d_gene: .
CDR3aa: CASSRTSTDTQYF
CDR3nt: TGTGCCAGCAGCCGTACTAGCACAGATACGCAGTATTTT

abundance: .
v_gene: TRBV3-1/TRBV3-2
j_gene: TRBJ2-4
d_gene: .
CDR3aa: CASSPQGQGKNIQYF
CDR3nt: TGTGCCAGCAGCCCCCAGGGGCAGGGAAAAAACATTCAGTACTTC

abundance: .
v_gene: TRBV5-6
j_gene: TRBJ1-6
d_gene: .
CDR3aa: CASSLQGLLNSPLHF
CDR3nt: TGTGCCAGCAGCCTTCAGGGCCTCTTAAATTCACCCCTCCACTTT

abundance: .
v_gene: TRBV19
j_gene: TRBJ1-2
d_gene: .
CDR3aa: CASASSADYGYTF
CDR3nt: TGTGCCAGCGCCTCTTCAGCGGACTATGGCTACACCTTC

abundance: .
v_gene: TRBV2
j_gene: TRBJ2-1
d_gene: .
CDR3aa: CASSPHQENEQFF
CDR3nt: TGTGCCAGCAGTCCTCATCAGGAGAATGAGCAGTTCTTC

abundance: .
v_gene: TRBV11-1
j_gene: TRBJ1-6
d_gene: .
CDR3aa: CASSLDHIGLNSPLHF
CDR3nt: TGTGCCAGCAGCTTAGACCACATCGGGCTAAATTCACCCCTCCACTTT

abundance: once
v_gene: TRBV5-8
j_gene: TRBJ2-3
d_gene: TRBD2
CDR3aa: CASSLFPSGGAYTDTQYF
CDR3nt: TGTGCCAGCAGCTTGTTCCCTAGCGGGGGGGCCTACACAGATACGCAGTATTTT

abundance: .
v_gene: TRBV6-2/TRBV6-3
j_gene: TRBJ2-1
d_gene: TRBD1
CDR3aa: CASSLPGQAQFF
CDR3nt: TGTGCCAGCAGCCTCCCGGGACAGGCACAGTTCTTC

abundance: .
v_gene: TRBV6-6
j_gene: TRBJ1-1
d_gene: .
CDR3aa: CASKVPRVGNTEAFF
CDR3nt: TGTGCCAGCAAGGTACCTCGCGTCGGGAACACTGAAGCTTTCTTT

abundance: .
v_gene: TRBV27
j_gene: TRBJ1-5
d_gene: .
CDR3aa: CASSPRGRAVQPQHF
CDR3nt: TGTGCCAGCAGTCCCCGAGGAAGGGCGGTTCAGCCCCAGCATTTT

abundance: .
v_gene: TRBV4-1
j_gene: TRBJ1-2
d_gene: .
CDR3aa: CASSHGEGKYYGYTF
CDR3nt: TGCGCCAGCAGCCATGGGGAAGGCAAATACTATGGCTACACCTTC

abundance: .
v_gene: TRBV3-1/TRBV3-2
j_gene: TRBJ1-2
d_gene: .
CDR3aa: CASSQDRAGYTF
CDR3nt: TGTGCCAGCAGCCAAGACAGGGCCGGCTACACCTTC

abundance: .
v_gene: TRBV18
j_gene: TRBJ2-6
d_gene: .
CDR3aa: CASSMIGTPFKPSRGVLTF
CDR3nt: TGTGCCAGCTCGATGATCGGGACACCATTTAAACCCAGTCGGGGCGTCCTGACTTTC

abundance: few
v_gene: TRBV7-9
j_gene: TRBJ1-2
d_gene: TRBD1
CDR3aa: CASSFSDRTGDDYGYTF
CDR3nt: TGTGCCAGCAGCTTCTCAGATCGGACAGGGGATGACTATGGCTACACCTTC

abundance: .
v_gene: TRBV27
j_gene: TRBJ1-1
d_gene: .
CDR3aa: CASSLGIGSNTEAFF
CDR3nt: TGTGCCAGCAGTTTAGGTATCGGATCGAACACTGAAGCTTTCTTT

abundance: .
v_gene: TRBV9
j_gene: TRBJ1-3
d_gene: TRBD1
CDR3aa: CASSASGQGNTIYF
CDR3nt: TGTGCCAGCAGCGCCTCGGGACAGGGAAACACCATATATTTT

abundance: .
v_gene: TRBV12-3/TRBV12-4
j_gene: TRBJ2-5
d_gene: .
CDR3aa: CASSQDSQETQYF
CDR3nt: TGTGCCAGCAGTCAGGACAGTCAAGAGACCCAGTACTTC

abundance: few
v_gene: TRBV5-5
j_gene: TRBJ1-1
d_gene: TRBD1
CDR3aa: CASSSAGTGPSRAFF
CDR3nt: TGTGCCAGCAGCTCAGCCGGGACAGGGCCTTCTCGGGCTTTCTTT

abundance: few
v_gene: TRBV19
j_gene: TRBJ1-5
d_gene: .
CDR3aa: CASTEMDQNQPQHF
CDR3nt: TGTGCCAGTACGGAGATGGACCAAAATCAGCCCCAGCATTTT

abundance: once
v_gene: TRBV18
j_gene: TRBJ2-7
d_gene: .
CDR3aa: CASSRPPGQIYEQYF
CDR3nt: TGTGCCAGCTCTCGCCCCCCGGGACAAATCTACGAGCAGTACTTC

abundance: .
v_gene: TRBV7-6
j_gene: TRBJ1-1
d_gene: .
CDR3aa: CASSLVLNTEAFF
CDR3nt: TGTGCCAGCAGCTTAGTCTTGAACACTGAAGCTTTCTTT

abundance: .
v_gene: TRBV18
j_gene: TRBJ2-3
d_gene: TRBD1
CDR3aa: CASSPPGQLLTDTQYF
CDR3nt: TGTGCCAGCTCACCACCGGGACAGCTACTCACAGATACGCAGTATTTT

abundance: .
v_gene: TRBV19
j_gene: TRBJ1-1
d_gene: TRBD1
CDR3aa: CASSYRGQTTEAFF
CDR3nt: TGTGCCAGTAGCTACAGGGGGCAGACCACTGAAGCTTTCTTT

abundance: .
v_gene: TRBV27
j_gene: TRBJ1-1
d_gene: .
CDR3aa: CASKLSFGGRNTEAFF
CDR3nt: TGTGCCAGCAAACTTAGTTTCGGGGGCAGGAACACTGAAGCTTTCTTT

abundance: .
v_gene: TRBV25-1
j_gene: TRBJ1-1
d_gene: .
CDR3aa: CASRFQTNTEAFF
CDR3nt: TGTGCCAGCAGATTTCAAACGAACACTGAAGCTTTCTTT

abundance: .
v_gene: TRBV27
j_gene: TRBJ1-6
d_gene: .
CDR3aa: CASSPGHSYNSPLHF
CDR3nt: TGTGCCAGCAGCCCCGGACATAGCTATAATTCACCCCTCCACTTT

abundance: .
v_gene: TRBV18
j_gene: TRBJ1-1
d_gene: .
CDR3aa: CASSPNGGNTEAFF
CDR3nt: TGTGCCAGCTCACCAAATGGGGGGAACACTGAAGCTTTCTTT

abundance: .
v_gene: TRBV5-8
j_gene: TRBJ1-1
d_gene: TRBD1
CDR3aa: CASSPPSRDRFVNTEAFF
CDR3nt: TGTGCCAGCAGCCCTCCGTCTCGGGACAGATTTGTGAACACTGAAGCTTTCTTT

abundance: .
v_gene: TRBV6-5
j_gene: TRBJ1-2
d_gene: .
CDR3aa: CASLNTTVLLYGYTF
CDR3nt: TGTGCCAGCCTTAATACGACAGTCCTACTGTATGGCTACACCTTC